Below, one T cell receptor (beta chain) is given with its context. This receptor's antigen is unknown. Base qualities are not recorded, but no much larger clone differs from it by a single base. The sample originates from a study of cytomegalovirus exposure and HLA in healthy donors (dated by TCRdb to between 2016 and 2019). For the study in its entirety: In an earlier analysis of 550 to 750 of the donors, 250 to 350 Gb of sequence data and approximately 100 million unique TCR beta sequences from 150 million to 200 million T cells were reported. Roughly 300 gigabases of sequencing data and tens of millions of unique TCR sequences made up an early release that covered over 550 HLA-typed donors. Of the roughly 400 genotyped donors, approximately 82% fell in the genetic ancestry cluster associated with self-reported Caucasian donors. The aim of the study was to test whether cataloging public T cell receptors could identify signatures of past pathogen exposure. The study used immunosequencing to profile the T cell repertoires of more than 650 subjects and linked those repertoires to cytomegalovirus serostatus. Along with the roughly 670-subject first cohort, a separate validation cohort of some 130 different subjects was used. To predict cytomegalovirus infection status, the study combined high-throughput TCR immunosequencing, statistical association of individual TCRs with disease status, and machine learning. In a later analysis, previously published TCR beta repertoires from several hundred donors were re-analyzed and high-resolution HLA genotyping was added so that TCR occurrence patterns could be studied. In the later analysis, no new phenotypic data were used to find candidate immune exposures; instead, reliance was placed on TCR beta sequences and their occurrence across donors. In an earlier analysis of 500 to 650 of the donors, high-throughput TCR beta sequencing was used to judge whether each TCR beta V gene segment behaved as functional or pseudogenic. Alongside the repertoire data, information on donor age, sex, ethnicity and CMV serostatus was compiled. A later genetic analysis used genome-wide SNP genotypes for about 60% of the roughly 700 donors, treating that subset as a discovery cohort. Every repertoire in the discovery cohort had been generated on one and the same sequencing platform. Class I and class II HLA loci were covered by the typing at four-digit resolution. The number of donors typed differed by locus, with about 629-630 for A, B, C, DRB1 and DQB1, more than 500 for DQA1, approximately 580 for DPA1, and approximately 470 for DPB1. About five DR-DQ haplotypes were treated as single units for association and clustering because of strong linkage in the cohort. Among roughly 400 genotyped donors of the cohort, an average of roughly 230,000 unique TCR beta nucleotide sequences was sequenced per donor, of which about 18% were non-productive. What the study reported, not specific to this receptor: Because counts were too low, about 15 rarely observed V segments, including chromosome 9 orphons, were left out of the earlier analysis of approximately 580 of the donors. This cohort had only TCR beta chains sequenced, and the lack of alpha or paired-chain data limited which features could be detected. A further reported finding was that TCR beta sequences accurately predicted the HLA-A and HLA-B alleles for most subjects in the first cohort. In a later genetic analysis, a missense DCLRE1C variant was associated with V-gene and J-gene trimming of TCR beta chains, and the association was replicated in an independent cohort. In a later analysis, 16,951 TCR beta sequences were associated with specific HLA alleles at a false discovery rate of 0.05. Correlated functional status among segregating V segments might be attributable to linkage disequilibrium, but an unknown experimental factor could not be ruled out. It was suggested by the authors that the approach could potentially be generalized to other disease states and immunological phenotypes. Compared with equally common non-associated chains, HLA-associated TCR beta chains in a later analysis were more clonally expanded and had lower generation probabilities. A later analysis reported that several top co-occurrence clusters appeared linked to parvovirus B19, influenza, CMV and Epstein-Barr virus. In an earlier analysis of some 500 of the donors, most TCR beta V segments appeared in productive rearrangements about 87% or about 30% of the time, broadly matching IMGT annotations. When HLA alleles, especially DR and DQ, strongly co-occurred, TCR associations were difficult to assign to individual alleles. The classifier was reported to diagnose cytomegalovirus status with high specificity and sensitivity in both the original and validation cohorts. CMV serostatus was the only immune exposure information available for the cohort. A later genetic analysis reported fewer N-insertions in productive TCRs among donors in an Asian-associated ancestry cluster than the roughly 700-donor mean. In vitro tests confirmed that a few of the cytomegalovirus-associated TCR beta chains recognize cytomegalovirus antigens. The study gave a list of some 150 TCR beta chains associated with cytomegalovirus. Because HLA typing was unavailable for some donors at each locus, only the typed subset was used in association tests. Across donors, most TCR sequences were observed very rarely, whereas some public TCRs were present in many individuals. The sequencing pipeline was judged likely to have produced a cluster of highly shared sequence variants as a technical artifact. Sequencing depth was assumed to be roughly uniform across donors in the presence/absence analyses, though that assumption may not hold. In a later analysis, most CMV-associated TCR beta chains were found to appear HLA-restricted, with HLA associations seemingly driven largely by CMV exposure. According to a later analysis, TCR association rates differed among HLA loci, with DRB1 alleles showing the most associated TCRs and HLA-C alleles showing the fewest.

Preparation of the library involved the immunoSEQ multiplex PCR assay. For the multiplex PCR, a mixture combining 60 forward primers for TCR Vbeta segments and 13 reverse primers for TCR Jbeta segments was used. A multiplex PCR assay on genomic DNA amplified the CDR3 region of rearranged TCR beta genes. Amplified TCR beta libraries were sequenced as 87-base-pair reads on the Illumina HiSeq System. The paper's data handling went like this. A later analysis tallied roughly 80 million unique TCR beta chains across the 550 to 850 repertoires, and about 10 million of those chains were shared by two or more donors. Raw reads were error-corrected and collapsed into unique sequences with a nearest-neighbor algorithm that merged closely related sequences to remove PCR and sequencing errors. CDR3 sequences were aligned to IMGT reference sequences to assign V, D and J gene segments. For a sequence to be retained, at least a six-nucleotide match to both a V gene segment and a J gene segment was required. A rearrangement counted as productive if the CDR3 had no stop codons and remained in frame with V and J, and every other rearrangement counted as non-productive. Following IMGT convention, CDR3 was defined as the stretch from the second conserved V-encoded cysteine up to the conserved J-encoded phenylalanine. The earlier analysis of approximately 500 of the donors excluded sequences that lacked an unambiguous match to a single V gene segment. An earlier analysis of under 750 of the donors called V segments functional above 56.7% productive rearrangements and segregating when the between-donor standard deviation exceeded 5%. A statistical classification framework was built for diagnosing cytomegalovirus status from the catalog of TCR beta chain sequences. V and J gene assignment, in a later analysis, came from comparing TCR nucleotide sequences with IMGT/GENE-DB human TR gene sequences. In a later analysis, CDR3 sequences and most-parsimonious VDJ recombination scenarios were assigned using the TCRdist pipeline. In a later analysis, each TCR beta chain was defined by its CDR3 amino acid sequence together with its V-gene family, and reads without a unique V-gene family were excluded. As a way to deal with suspected cross-contamination and a sequencing artifact, a later analysis dropped 450 to 700 nucleotide sequences that were highly shared and had low generation probability. A later analysis calculated a clonal expansion index for each public chain from normalized within-repertoire ranks of inferred template counts. In a later analysis, generation probabilities were computed using a VDJ recombination model fitted to out-of-frame rearrangements, and the results were checked against IGoR. In a later analysis, TCR-TCR, TCR-HLA and TCR-CMV co-occurrence was scored with hypergeometric tests, and a repertoire-size bias correction was applied to TCR pairs. In a later analysis, false discovery rates were estimated by permuting HLA or CMV assignments 20 times. In a later analysis, co-occurring TCRs were grouped using DBSCAN, and TCRdist sequence similarity was added for clustering within HLA-allele-positive subsets. Repertoires with fewer than 30,000 or more than 120,000 public chains were left out of co-occurrence clustering, as were five repertoires with anomalous nucleotide sharing. TCRdb holds this immuneACCESS table with in-frame rearrangements only. Some clones are missing; in checked studies, unresolved V genes explain under half, and the rest has no known cause. V and J calls plus clone size are reproduced from that table; the DNA served to infer D and trimming. Present in this sample are some 120,000 clones, 60% to 85% of which were seen just once. In total, the top ten clones hold more than 1.5% of the sample.

The cohort was made up of 666 healthy bone marrow donors. At the time of sampling, every cohort member was nominally healthy, though immune exposures that went unrecorded were likely present. The donor was CMV seronegative and belonged to the group of around 350 seronegative cohort members. A peripheral blood sample was provided by each donor, and peripheral blood mononuclear cells were used for TCR beta sequencing. Genomic DNA was extracted from the blood cell samples with the Qiagen DNeasy Blood Extraction Kit. The TCR originated in a young woman in good health and CMV-seronegative. The sample comprised PBMCs.

The nucleotide sequence is given as TGTGCCAGCAGTCGTCACCTCCGGGACAGGTTAAATCAGCCCCAGCATTTT. This codes for CASSRHLRDRLNQPQHF. The chain uses TRBV28 and TRBJ1-5; 8 central nucleotides agree with TRBD1. The CDR3 numbers 17 residues from cysteine through phenylalanine. Only the CDR3 portion is preserved as DNA: 51 bases, with reading frame beginning at the first base. According to the germline V gene, CDR1 reads MDHEN and CDR2 reads SYDVKM. V trim: 5 bases; J trim: 4 bases; unmatched bases: 13.